This T cell receptor beta chain derives from a study of T-cell reconstitution after alpha-beta-depleted transplantation in children (dated by TCRdb to about 2016). Regarding the study in general: Using TCR repertoire profiling, the study followed T-cell immune reconstitution in a quantitative way in children after TCRalphabeta/CD19-depleted allogeneic hematopoietic cell transplantation. What the study reported, not specific to this receptor: About two months after transplant, the apparently early recovery of alphabetaT-cell counts reportedly depended on just several hundred clones that had expanded rapidly and came from non-depleted graft cells. In some patients, high TCRbeta diversity at day 60 was attributed to recipient T cells and intrathymic progenitors that had survived conditioning. Over subsequent months, a decline in hyperexpanded clone frequencies was noted, and after one year, T-cell counts and TCRbeta diversity were mostly ascribed to newly produced T cells.

The library was produced with PCR. Instrument used: Illumina HiSeq 2500. Molecular barcoding was employed in the preparation of TCR libraries, with unique molecular identifiers being used to normalize TCRbeta repertoire quantification. The public sequencing data were trimmed at Q25 with fastp and processed into clonotypes with MiXCR by TCRdb, which kept only in-frame beta chains. One record per CDR3 amino acid sequence lists the most common genes and DNA. The sample yields approximately 120,000 distinct CDR3 sequences; 9.7% were counted once. The ten biggest clones cover about 24% of the sample. Reading the label with the study, this specimen's treatment or condition is: allogeneic hematopoietic cell transplantation with graft depleted of TCRalphabeta T cells and CD19 B cells. The children who served as transplant recipients had been given grafts of TCRalphabeta/CD19-depleted allogeneic hematopoietic cells.

This clonotype was seen a few times. This receptor's antigen is unknown. One base away there is no much larger clone; base qualities are not given. Sample: PBMCs, mostly from graft donor cells, taken 180 days after TCRalphabeta/CD19-depleted stem cell transplant. The clonotype comes from a girl less than two years old who had a stem cell transplant for combined immunodeficiency, so the T cells may come from the graft donor.

CDR3 loop: CATSDPGGYTF. The DNA sequence is given as TGTGCCACCAGTGACCCGGGAGGCTACACCTTC. This sequence uses TRBV24-1 and TRBJ1-2; no D segment can be confidently identified. V was cut back by 4 bases and J by 8 bases, leaving a gap of 7 bases between them. Reading from cysteine to phenylalanine, the CDR3 counts 11 amino acids. Only the CDR3 DNA stays, 33 bases, in frame from base 1. The CDR1 and CDR2 encoded by the germline V gene are KGHDR and SFDVKD.